These 16 T cell receptor beta chains were sequenced from one sample in a study of T-cell memory formation after mild COVID-19. Via MiXCR, TCRdb re-called the 5' RACE reads, giving one row per CDR3 protein. The sample yields some 410,000 distinct CDR3 sequences, about 22% seen once. Sequencing used PBMCs or a T cell subset sorted from them (not recorded which). The receptors were gathered from an adult woman who had mild COVID-19 (a few samples of this study predate the infection). Cell type and time point are not known.

This clonotype was detected a few times. The chain employs TRBV7-9 and TRBJ2-3; possibly TRBD2 for D (6 bases). This CDR3 region has 16 residues. The V end lost 5 bases, the J end lost 4 bases, and 19 bases lay between the germline ends. Germline values: CDR1 SEHNR, CDR2 FQNEAQ (reference sequence). CDR3 nucleotides: TGTGCCAGCAGCCCAGCGGGCAGTTTAAAGGCAGATACGCAGTATTTT. Protein: CASSPAGSLKADTQYF.

This clonotype was counted between two and nine times. The chain uses TRBV27 and TRBJ1-6, with 12 bases lining up with TRBD1. Germline assignment: CDR1 MNHEY and CDR2 SMNVEV (reference sequence). The CDR3 contains 17 residues. V was pared by 2 bases and J by 12 bases, with 11 bases of the junction left unmatched. The CDR3 coding sequence is TGTGCCAGCAGTTTAGAGAGGGACAGGGGGCGCTTCCGACCCCTCCACTTT. It encodes CASSLERDRGRFRPLHF.

This sequence joins TRBV2 and TRBJ2-1; a weak D match, TRBD2 (6 bases). CDR1 SNHLY and CDR2 FYNNEI come from the germline V gene. V was clipped by 7 bases and J by 6 bases, with 16 bases between them. The CDR3 extends over 14 amino acids. This CDR3 reads CASIGAGPLNEQFF. The CDR3 DNA reads as TGTGCCAGCATTGGGGCGGGACCTCTCAATGAGCAGTTCTTC. The complete variable domain, with remaining parts taken from reference TRBV2 and TRBJ2-1, reads EPEVTQTPSHQVTQMGQEVILRCVPISNHLYFYWYRQILGQKVEFLVSFYNNEISEKSEIFDDQFSVERPDGSNFTLKIRSTKLEDSAMYFCASIGAGPLNEQFFGPGTRLTVL.

The rearrangement joins TRBV13 to TRBJ2-7, with D maybe TRBD1 (5 bases). Looked up from germline, CDR1 is PRHDT and CDR2 is FYEKMQ (reference sequence). The germline V and J ends were trimmed by 4 bases and 3 bases, with 13 bases remaining between them. The CDR3 length is 14 residues. The CDR3 DNA reads as TGTGCCAGCAGCTCCCCGACAGAACTCTACGAGCAGTACTTC. It translates to CASSSPTELYEQYF.

This clonotype was seen a single time. J is TRBJ2-1 and V is TRBV2; TRBD1 matches at 7 bases. Trimming at V came to 9 bases and at J to 3 bases, leaving 11 bases not matched to a gene. This CDR3 spans 15 amino acids. Germline assignment: CDR1 SNHLY and CDR2 FYNNEI. As DNA, the CDR3 is TGTGCCAGTACTTCCGGGGCAGGGGGCTACAATGAGCAGTTCTTC. Encoded protein: CASTSGAGGYNEQFF.

This clonotype was seen a handful of times. This sequence joins TRBV18 and TRBJ2-5; D gene uncertain. With 1 base removed from V and 5 bases from J, the gap between germline ends came to 11 bases. Germline CDR1 is KGHSH and CDR2 is LQKENI. The CDR3 contains 14 residues. CDR3 sequence: CASSPQRAGETQYF. Here the CDR3 DNA reads TGTGCCAGCTCACCACAAAGGGCAGGCGAGACCCAGTACTTC. Together with reference TRBV18 and TRBJ2-5, the CDR3 gives the full variable domain: NAGVMQNPRHLVRRRGQEARLRCSPMKGHSHVYWYRQLPEEGLKFMVYLQKENIIDESGMPKERFSAEFPKEGPSILRIQQVVRGDSAAYFCASSPQRAGETQYFGPGTRLLVL.

This clonotype was counted at least ten times. The J gene is TRBJ2-3, the V gene TRBV7-2; 12 nucleotides align to TRBD2. V lost 5 bases, J lost 5 bases, and 5 bases stayed unmatched. This CDR3 is built from 15 residues. The germline V gene encodes CDR1 SGHTA and CDR2 FQGNSA. The CDR3 is CASSLQTSGGDTQYF. CDR3 coding DNA: TGTGCCAGCAGCCTCCAGACTAGCGGGGGAGATACGCAGTATTTT.

This clonotype showed up just a few times. V gene TRBV4-2 combines with J gene TRBJ2-2; D gene ambiguous. This CDR3 comprises 13 residues. V dropped 1 base and J dropped 8 bases, with 8 bases sitting between them. CDR1 LGHNA and CDR2 YNFKEQ come from the germline V gene. The CDR3 loop is CASSQAPEGELFF. The CDR3 DNA follows: TGTGCCAGCAGCCAAGCTCCCGAAGGGGAGCTGTTTTTT.

This rearrangement joins TRBV20-1 to TRBJ1-2; D is undetermined. The germline V and J ends were trimmed by 3 bases and 4 bases, with 9 bases remaining between them. The length of the CDR3 is 12 residues. Germline V CDR1 and CDR2: DFQATT, SNEGSKA (reference sequence). This chain's CDR3 is CSASPEVYGYTF. Written as DNA, the CDR3 is TGCAGTGCTAGTCCGGAAGTCTATGGCTACACCTTC.

The rearrangement uses TRBV15 and TRBJ2-2, with 7 bases lining up with TRBD1. Germline V CDR1 and CDR2: LNHNV, YYDKDF (reference sequence). This CDR3 contains 15 residues. Trimming cost V 5 bases and J 4 bases; bases outside gene matches: 7. The CDR3 DNA follows: TGTGCCACCAGCCAACGGACAGGTAGCACCGGGGAGCTGTTTTTT. Translated: CATSQRTGSTGELFF.

This clonotype was recorded a few times. The V call is TRBV18, the J call TRBJ1-1, with 7 bases identical to TRBD1. In germline, CDR1 is KGHSH, CDR2 LQKENI. J gave up 4 bases and V 3 bases, and 2 bases lay outside the gene matches. The CDR3 is made up of 13 amino acids. The CDR3 DNA reads as TGTGCCAGCTCACCGGACAGGAGCACTGAAGCTTTCTTT. It specifies CASSPDRSTEAFF.

The V and J genes are TRBV6-1 and TRBJ2-3; D not resolved. The V and J ends lost 2 bases and 2 bases respectively, with 14 bases between them. Germline V gives CDR1 MNHNS, CDR2 SASEGT. This CDR3 comprises 16 residues. In DNA, the CDR3 is TGTGCCAGCAGTGAAAAAGTGAGCCCATTCACAGATACGCAGTATTTT. It specifies CASSEKVSPFTDTQYF.

This clonotype has just a few counts. The J gene is TRBJ2-2, the V gene TRBV14, with D possibly TRBD2 on 7 matching bases. The germline CDR1 and CDR2 sequences are SGHDN and FVKESK. There are 17 residues in the CDR3. V was shortened by 5 bases and J by 2 bases, with 18 bases between the two germline ends. CDR3 protein: CASSKRDMGINTGELFF. CDR3 bases: TGTGCCAGCAGCAAGCGGGACATGGGGATCAACACCGGGGAGCTGTTTTTT. Based on the CDR3 plus reference TRBV14 and TRBJ2-2, the full variable domain is EAGVTQFPSHSVIEKGQTVTLRCDPISGHDNLYWYRRVMGKEIKFLLHFVKESKQDESGMPNNRFLAERTGGTYSTLKVQPAELEDSGVYFCASSKRDMGINTGELFFGEGSRLTVL.

V usage is TRBV6-5 and J usage is TRBJ2-7; 11 bases are shared with TRBD2. CDR3 length: 15 residues. V dropped 6 bases and J dropped 3; count of bases not matched to a gene: 7. CDR1 MNHEY and CDR2 SVGAGI come from the germline V gene. The CDR3 here is CASSYGLAGLYEQYF. Written as DNA, the CDR3 is TGTGCCAGCAGCTACGGACTAGCGGGCCTCTACGAGCAGTACTTC.

The chain has TRBV6-6 and TRBJ2-3; either TRBD1 or TRBD2 may fit D (6 bases each). Trimming removed 6 bases from V and 2 bases from J, with 24 bases in between. Germline V lookup: CDR1 MNHNY, CDR2 SVGAGI (reference sequence). The CDR3 runs 18 residues. The CDR3 protein is CASRPGLGRGFITDTQYF. The CDR3 bases are TGTGCCAGCAGACCGGGACTGGGAAGGGGGTTTATCACAGATACGCAGTATTTT.

The chain couples TRBV12-3 or TRBV12-4 to TRBJ2-3, with 7 positions matching TRBD2. Unmatched junction bases numbered 10, after V lost 6 bases and J lost 1 base. The length of the CDR3 is 16 residues. CDR3 sequence reads: CASRANHRGGTDTQYF. The CDR3 DNA follows: TGTGCCAGCAGGGCGAATCATCGGGGGGGCACAGATACGCAGTATTTT.